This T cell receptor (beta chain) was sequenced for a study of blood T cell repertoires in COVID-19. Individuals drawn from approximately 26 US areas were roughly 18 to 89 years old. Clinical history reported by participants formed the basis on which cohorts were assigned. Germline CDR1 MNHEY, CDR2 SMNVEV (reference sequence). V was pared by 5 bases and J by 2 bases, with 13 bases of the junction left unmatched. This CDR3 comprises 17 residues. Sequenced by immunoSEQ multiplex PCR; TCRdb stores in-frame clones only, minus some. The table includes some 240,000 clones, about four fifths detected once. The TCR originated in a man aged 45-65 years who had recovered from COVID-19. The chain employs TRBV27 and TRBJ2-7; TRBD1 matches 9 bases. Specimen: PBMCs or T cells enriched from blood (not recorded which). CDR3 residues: CASSPLGTGTGPYEQYF. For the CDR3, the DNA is TGTGCCAGCAGTCCACTCGGTACGGGGACAGGGCCCTACGAGCAGTACTTC.